A single sample is the source of the 32 T cell receptor beta chains below, sequenced in a study of blood T cell repertoires in COVID-19. Sequencing was performed with immunoSEQ multiplex PCR; in TCRdb, only in-frame clones are kept and a portion is missing. The repertoire holds around 280,000 clones, with almost 90% as singletons. Sequenced material: PBMCs or T cells enriched from blood (not recorded which). The receptors shown here come from a woman between 18 and 30 years old with acute COVID-19.

This clone was observed once. The genes are TRBV7-3 and TRBJ2-3; 14 bases map to TRBD2. The CDR3 runs 20 residues. The germline V gene has CDR1 SGHTA and CDR2 FQGTGA. The trim removed 5 bases at V and 2 bases at J, leaving 15 bases unmatched. The CDR3 here is CASSPRLTSGRAGDTDTQYF. DNA for the CDR3: TGTGCCAGCAGCCCCCGTCTGACTAGCGGGAGGGCCGGAGACACAGATACGCAGTATTTT.

With respect to this clone: An end of the junction differs from the germline gene, which may be a read error. The V and J genes are TRBV5-4 and TRBJ1-2; TRBD1 aligns across 8 bases. The CDR3 totals 13 residues. Per the germline V gene, CDR1 is SGHNT and CDR2 is YYREEE (reference sequence). CDR3 nucleotide sequence: TGTGCCAGCAGCCCTACACCCGGGACAGGCCTTGGCTTC. Amino acid sequence: CASSPTPGTGLGF.

The chain links TRBV6-2 or TRBV6-3 to TRBJ1-1, with TRBD1 identical over 10 bases. This CDR3 spans 15 amino acids. The germline V gene encodes CDR1 MNHEY and CDR2 SVGEGT. V shed 3 bases, J shed 6 bases, and the junction held 7 bases outside the gene matches. The CDR3 DNA reads TGTGCCAGCAGTTATCCGGGACAGGGGCTTTCTGAAGCTTTCTTT. It codes for CASSYPGQGLSEAFF.

The chain couples TRBV6-5 to TRBJ2-1, with D maybe TRBD2 (5 bases). Germline V CDR1 and CDR2: MNHEY, SVGAGI. V lost 6 bases, J lost 3 bases, and 15 bases lay in between. CDR3 length equals 15 residues. In nucleotides, the CDR3 is TGTGCCAGCAGCTATACCGGGGTAGGCTACAATGAGCAGTTCTTC. Its protein is CASSYTGVGYNEQFF.

This rearrangement joins TRBV29-1 to TRBJ2-5; tentatively, D is TRBD1 (6 bases). The ends were cut back, 4 bases at V and 2 bases at J, with 11 bases in the middle. The CDR3 has 13 amino acids. CDR1 is SQVTM and CDR2 is ANQGSEA in the germline V gene. The CDR3 nucleotides read TGCAGCGTTGTAGTACAGGGACAAGAGACCCAGTACTTC. Protein: CSVVVQGQETQYF.

This chain uses TRBV18 with TRBJ2-1; TRBD2 matches at 7 bases. Germline-derived CDR1 and CDR2 are KGHSH and LQKENI. This CDR3 is 16 amino acids long. V lost 5 bases and J lost 6; bases outside the gene matches: 13. The CDR3 DNA sequence: TGTGCCAGCTCAAACCAGGCCCCAACGGGGGGCAATGAGCAGTTCTTC. As protein: CASSNQAPTGGNEQFF.

A single count supports this clone. The chain recombines TRBV11-2 with TRBJ2-1, with TRBD1 matching 9 bases. The CDR3 sequence is 15 residues long. Per germline, CDR1 SGHAT and CDR2 FQNNGV. After removal of 3 bases from V and 1 base from J, the junction contained 1 base not matched to a gene. The CDR3 nucleotides read TGTGCCAGCAGCTTGGGACAGGGTTCCTACAATGAGCAGTTCTTC. Translated, it gives CASSLGQGSYNEQFF.

V gene TRBV5-1 combines with J gene TRBJ2-3, with 9 bases matching TRBD2. CDR1 and CDR2 from the germline V gene are SGHRS and YFSETQ. The J segment lost 2 bases and the V segment lost 0 bases, leaving 4 bases of the junction unmatched. This CDR3 region has 16 residues. The CDR3 DNA follows: TGCGCCAGCAGCTTGGAGCTAGCGGGAAACACAGATACGCAGTATTTT. Residues: CASSLELAGNTDTQYF.

The chain recombines TRBV21-1 with TRBJ1-2. TRBV21-1 is a recognized pseudogene. This CDR3 spans 15 amino acids. CDR3 bases: TGTGCCAGCAGCGAAACGTCAGGCGGGGTCTATGGCTACACCTTC. It specifies CASSETSGGVYGYTF.

DNA for the CDR3: TGTGCCAGCAGTGAAGAGGCTCGGAGGGGAGATGGCTACACCTTC. This sequence encodes CASSEEARRGDGYTF. This chain connects TRBV6-1 to TRBJ1-2, with D possibly being TRBD1 (5 bases). The CDR3 totals 15 residues. The V gene lost 1 base and the J gene lost 6 bases, with 15 bases spanning the gap. The germline V gene encodes CDR1 MNHNS and CDR2 SASEGT.

CDR3 DNA sequence: TGTGCCACCAGCGCGATGCGGCAGCCCGGCTACACCTTC. Its translation: CATSAMRQPGYTF. The V and J genes are TRBV15 and TRBJ1-2; no definite D call. Trimming removed 5 bases at V and 8 bases at J, with 15 bases between. This CDR3 has 13 amino acids. Germline CDR1 LNHNV, CDR2 YYDKDF (reference sequence).

The rearrangement links TRBV19 to TRBJ2-4; 7 bases are shared with TRBD1. V lost 5 bases to trimming and J lost 5 bases; unmatched junction nucleotides: 6. In germline, CDR1 is LNHDA, CDR2 SQIVND (reference sequence). The CDR3 has 14 amino acids. CDR3 in DNA: TGTGCCAGTAGTCCGAGGGACAGACAAAACATTCAGTACTTC. Its protein product is CASSPRDRQNIQYF.

This clone was observed a handful of times. The chain combines TRBV6-2 or TRBV6-3 with TRBJ2-7, with 8 bases that match TRBD2. The CDR3 covers 14 residues. Germline V gene lookup returns CDR1 MNHEY and CDR2 SVGEGT. The V gene end was trimmed by 5 bases and the J gene end by 3 bases; junction bases not matched to a gene: 6. The CDR3 bases are TGTGCCAGCAGTGAGCGGGAGCGAAACTACGAGCAGTACTTC. It translates to CASSERERNYEQYF.

This clone was picked up one time. The chain uses TRBV19 and TRBJ2-1; possible D gene TRBD2, 5 bases. The ends were cut back, 5 bases at V and 0 bases at J, with 14 bases in the middle. The CDR3 length is 16 residues. Germline V gives CDR1 LNHDA, CDR2 SQIVND (reference sequence). The CDR3 is CASSPFGKPSYNEQFF. CDR3 sequence (DNA): TGTGCCAGTAGTCCTTTCGGGAAGCCCTCCTACAATGAGCAGTTCTTC.

J is TRBJ1-2 and V is TRBV6-5, with D uncertain. Trimming removed 5 bases from V and 2 bases from J, with 9 bases in between. The length of the CDR3 is 13 residues. Germline values: CDR1 MNHEY, CDR2 SVGAGI. The CDR3 DNA reads TGTGCCAGCAGTACCACCCTAAACTATGGCTACACCTTC. Translating it yields CASSTTLNYGYTF.

The rearrangement links TRBV6-2 or TRBV6-3 to TRBJ2-7; a possible D gene is TRBD2 (5 bases). The CDR3 has 13 residues. In germline, CDR1 is MNHEY, CDR2 SVGEGT. The ends were cut back, 2 bases at V and 6 bases at J, with 11 bases in the middle. CDR3 nucleotides: TGTGCCAGCAGTTACCCGCCCCGGGGCGAGCAGTACTTC. It yields the protein CASSYPPRGEQYF.

This chain connects TRBV7-2 to TRBJ2-7, with D possibly being TRBD2 (5 bases). This CDR3 region has 14 residues. The V and J ends lost 5 bases and 6 bases respectively, with 17 bases between them. Per germline, CDR1 SGHTA and CDR2 FQGNSA. CDR3 coding DNA: TGTGCCAGCAGCACCTCTCGTCCCGCGGGCGAGCAGTACTTC. The encoded protein is CASSTSRPAGEQYF. The whole variable domain, filled in from reference TRBV7-2 and TRBJ2-7, reads GAGVSQSPSNKVTEKGKDVELRCDPISGHTALYWYRQSLGQGLEFLIYFQGNSAPDKSGLPSDRFSAERTGGSVSTLTIQRTQQEDSAVYLCASSTSRPAGEQYFGPGTRLTVT.

This clone was observed once. The gene calls are TRBV18 and TRBJ1-4; weak D call: TRBD1 (5 bases). Germline CDR1 is KGHSH and CDR2 is LQKENI. V was trimmed by 6 bases and J by 5 bases, leaving 16 bases between them. The CDR3 covers 15 residues. The CDR3 sequence is CASSRGFDPNEKLFF. CDR3 in DNA: TGTGCCAGCTCTCGGGGGTTCGATCCCAATGAAAAACTGTTTTTT.

The chain has TRBV3-1 (or the pseudogene TRBV3-2) and TRBJ2-3, with 9 bases matching TRBD2. The CDR3 is 19 residues long. J was trimmed by 8 bases and V by 4 bases; bases with no gene match: 22. Germline V gene sequence: CDR1 LGHDT, CDR2 YNNKEL (reference sequence). Written as DNA, the CDR3 is TGTGCCAGCAGCCCCAGTCCCGGACTAGCGCCCCACCTAATGGGTACGCAGTATTTT. Amino acid sequence: CASSPSPGLAPHLMGTQYF.

The chain combines TRBV11-2 with TRBJ1-4, with D possibly matching TRBD1 (6 bases). CDR3 length: 16 residues. In germline, CDR1 is SGHAT, CDR2 FQNNGV. The V end lost 5 bases, the J end lost 2 bases, and 15 bases lay between the germline ends. This chain's CDR3 is CASSLRGTGTNEKLFF. In DNA, the CDR3 is TGTGCCAGCAGCCTACGGGGAACAGGGACTAATGAAAAACTGTTTTTT.

Only one count was recorded for this clone. The rearrangement joins TRBV19 to TRBJ1-1; tentative D call: TRBD1 (6 bases). Trimming left V 1 base short and J 1 base short, with 19 bases between. The CDR3 covers 18 residues. Germline V gene data show CDR1 as LNHDA and CDR2 as SQIVND (reference sequence). The DNA of the CDR3 is TGTGCCAGTAGTATAGTCCCTGGTGTGGGGGGGGCGAACACTGAAGCTTTCTTT. Translated, it gives CASSIVPGVGGANTEAFF.

This rearrangement joins TRBV6-5 to TRBJ1-3; 7 nucleotides match TRBD1. This CDR3 has 15 amino acids. V lost 7 bases to trimming and J lost 4 bases; unmatched junction nucleotides: 10. Germline CDR1 is MNHEY and CDR2 is SVGAGI. The CDR3 DNA is TGTGCCAGCATCCGAGGGGGCGCCGGGGGAAACACCATATATTTT. It translates to CASIRGGAGGNTIYF.

J is TRBJ1-6 and V is TRBV6-5, with D unresolved. This CDR3 contains 16 residues. Germline-derived CDR1 and CDR2 are MNHEY and SVGAGI. Trimming cost V 2 bases and J 7 bases, with 15 bases left between them. The CDR3 is CASSYEVGVGNSPLHF. Written as DNA, the CDR3 is TGTGCCAGCAGTTACGAGGTCGGGGTAGGAAATTCACCCCTCCACTTT.

The chain links TRBV18 to TRBJ1-1, with D possibly being TRBD1 (6 bases). The germline V and J ends were trimmed by 0 bases and 1 base, with 9 bases remaining between them. Per germline, CDR1 KGHSH and CDR2 LQKENI. This CDR3 is 15 amino acids long. CDR3 sequence reads: CASSPPPRGNTEAFF. The DNA of the CDR3 is TGTGCCAGCTCACCACCCCCCAGGGGGAACACTGAAGCTTTCTTT. The full variable domain, in which reference TRBV18 and TRBJ1-1 provide the parts outside the CDR3, is NAGVMQNPRHLVRRRGQEARLRCSPMKGHSHVYWYRQLPEEGLKFMVYLQKENIIDESGMPKERFSAEFPKEGPSILRIQQVVRGDSAAYFCASSPPPRGNTEAFFGQGTRLTVV.

The rearrangement links TRBV19 to TRBJ2-3; 12 nucleotides line up with TRBD1. CDR1 is LNHDA, CDR2 SQIVND, per germline (reference sequence). The ends lost 9 bases at V and 1 base at J; junction bases unmatched: 8. The CDR3 is 16 amino acids. CDR3 coding DNA: TGTGCCAGCCGGGACAGGGGGCGTGGAGGCACAGATACGCAGTATTTT. It encodes CASRDRGRGGTDTQYF.

The chain employs TRBV5-1 and TRBJ1-3; 8 nucleotides agree with TRBD1. The trim removed 4 bases at V and 2 bases at J, leaving 8 bases unmatched. The germline V gene encodes CDR1 SGHRS and CDR2 YFSETQ. The CDR3 consists of 16 residues. The CDR3 loop is CASSRMTGVAGNTIYF. The CDR3 DNA is TGCGCCAGCAGCCGAATGACAGGGGTAGCTGGAAACACCATATATTTT.

The chain has TRBV30 and TRBJ1-2; TRBD1 matches 7 bases. Trimming removed 1 base from V and 3 bases from J; junction bases left unmatched: 11. CDR3 length: 16 amino acids. Germline lookup yields CDR1 GTSNPN and CDR2 SVGIG (reference sequence). As DNA, the CDR3 is TGTGCCTGGAGTGGACAGGGAGGCAGGGCTTACTATGGCTACACCTTC. This translates into CAWSGQGGRAYYGYTF.

The chain uses TRBV5-5 and TRBJ2-1; TRBD2 agrees at 10 bases. V trimming: 4 bases; J trimming: 6 bases; junction bases outside the gene matches: 7. There are 15 residues in the CDR3. The germline gives CDR1 SGHKS, CDR2 YYEKEE (reference sequence). CDR3 nucleotides: TGTGCCAGCAGCAGTCTAGCGGGAGTGTTCAATGAGCAGTTCTTC. Its translation is CASSSLAGVFNEQFF.

V and J are TRBV5-6 and TRBJ2-1, with TRBD2 matching 12 bases. The V gene's germline CDR1 is SGHDT and CDR2 YYEEEE. With 2 bases clipped from V and 8 bases from J, the junction kept 11 bases outside the gene matches. This CDR3 has 17 residues. CDR3 DNA: TGTGCCAGCAGCTTAGATCCTAGCGGGAGGGCCGAGGATGAGCAGTTCTTC. Translated: CASSLDPSGRAEDEQFF.

The V and J genes are TRBV7-2 and TRBJ2-3, with D hard to call. This CDR3 has 11 residues. With 5 bases removed from V and 6 bases from J, the gap between germline ends came to 6 bases. In germline, CDR1 is SGHTA, CDR2 FQGNSA. The CDR3 reads CASSLLDTQYF. As DNA, the CDR3 is TGTGCCAGCAGCCTCCTGGATACGCAGTATTTT.

The table lists this clone with a count of one. J is TRBJ2-7 and V is TRBV6-5; TRBD1 aligns across 7 bases. Germline CDR1 MNHEY, CDR2 SVGAGI. V dropped 7 bases and J dropped 2; count of bases not matched to a gene: 5. The CDR3 consists of 13 residues. CDR3 bases: TGTGCCAGCACCCAGGACAGGACCTACGAGCAGTACTTC. Translating gives CASTQDRTYEQYF.

The rearrangement links TRBV11-2 to TRBJ2-5, with 8 bases identical to TRBD1. V trimming: 4 bases; J trimming: 2 bases; junction bases outside the gene matches: 6. Germline-derived CDR1 and CDR2 are SGHAT and FQNNGV. The CDR3 is 15 amino acids. The CDR3 loop is CASSSNRGTQETQYF. CDR3 in DNA: TGTGCCAGCAGCTCCAACAGGGGGACGCAAGAGACCCAGTACTTC.